Below are 21 T cell receptor beta chains sequenced from a single sample in a study of blood T cells in healthy people across ages (dated by TCRdb to between 2014 and 2016). Libraries came from 5' RACE. Sequenced using an Illumina HiSeq 2500. A second PCR of roughly 7 to 12 cycles was run with a J-beta primer mix and a sample-barcoded 5' primer. TCRdb's own reprocessing of the public reads used fastp at Q25 and MiXCR and kept productive beta chains. For every CDR3 protein sequence, its rows merge into one entry that carries the most common genes and DNA. In this sample the table shows over 1.5 million distinct CDR3 sequences, 49% of which occur a single time. Of the sample, approximately 2.1% is held by the ten largest clones. Sequenced sample: blood. The receptor set was obtained from a woman between 40 and 50 years old in good health.

This clonotype was counted only a few times. The chain has TRBV7-2 and TRBJ2-3; the D is unclear. CDR1 is SGHTA, CDR2 FQGNSA, per germline. Deletions cut 1 base from V and 5 bases from J, with 16 bases between. This CDR3 contains 16 residues. The CDR3 bases are TGTGCCAGCAGCTTAGTAGACATTGGTAGCCGAGATACGCAGTATTTT. It encodes CASSLVDIGSRDTQYF.

The chain combines TRBV20-1 with TRBJ2-7; 16 nucleotides align to TRBD2. Germline V gives CDR1 DFQATT, CDR2 SNEGSKA (reference sequence). The V and J ends lost 1 base and 6 bases, in that order; junction bases with no gene match: 3. CDR3 size: 15 residues. DNA of the CDR3: TGCAGTGCTAGAGGGGGACTAGCGGGGGGGAGCGAGCAGTACTTC. This encodes CSARGGLAGGSEQYF.

This chain joins TRBV27 and TRBJ2-5; D is unclear. Trimming shortened V by 0 bases and J by 5 bases, and 13 bases separated the two germline ends. CDR1 is MNHEY, CDR2 SMNVEV, per germline (reference sequence). The CDR3 has 15 amino acids. The CDR3 nucleotides read TGTGCCAGCAGTTTATCGGAAGGGATCTGGGAGACCCAGTACTTC. It encodes CASSLSEGIWETQYF.

The chain links TRBV24-1 to TRBJ2-5; 7 bases line up with TRBD1. V lost 1 base and J lost 5; bases outside the gene matches: 9. There are 16 residues in the CDR3. CDR1 and CDR2 from the germline V gene are KGHDR and SFDVKD. DNA of the CDR3: TGTGCCACCAGTGATTTTGCAACAGGGGTGAAGGAGACCCAGTACTTC. As protein: CATSDFATGVKETQYF.

The chain combines TRBV2 with TRBJ2-3; TRBD1 agrees at 7 bases. With 7 bases clipped from V and 1 base from J, the junction kept 5 bases outside the gene matches. Germline V CDR1 and CDR2: SNHLY, FYNNEI. The CDR3 loop spans 14 amino acids. CDR3 coding DNA: TGTGCCAGCAAGGTTACAGGGGGCACAGATACGCAGTATTTT. Its protein is CASKVTGGTDTQYF.

The chain uses TRBV9 and TRBJ2-7, with D perhaps TRBD2 (6 bases). The CDR3 has 14 amino acids. Germline V gene data show CDR1 as SGDLS and CDR2 as YYNGEE. Deletions cut 1 base from V and 5 bases from J, with 13 bases between. The CDR3 sequence: CASSVQGAGNEQYF. The DNA for the CDR3 is TGTGCCAGCAGCGTACAAGGCGCGGGAAACGAGCAGTACTTC.

The chain has TRBV9 and TRBJ1-2; D is possibly TRBD1 (5 bases). Between the trimmed V and J ends, which lost 3 bases and 2 bases, there was a span of 14 bases. From germline, CDR1 is SGDLS and CDR2 YYNGEE. This CDR3 contains 15 residues. The CDR3 sequence: CASSAQGWGNYGYTF. The DNA for the CDR3 is TGTGCCAGCAGCGCCCAAGGCTGGGGCAACTATGGCTACACCTTC. The whole variable domain, remainder taken from reference TRBV9 and TRBJ1-2, is DSGVTQTPKHLITATGQRVTLRCSPRSGDLSVYWYQQSLDQGLQFLIQYYNGEERAKGNILERFSAQQFPDLHSELNLSSLELGDSALYFCASSAQGWGNYGYTFGSGTRLTVV.

The V call is TRBV2, the J call TRBJ2-1; 7 nucleotides match TRBD1. The end of the DNA is better explained by TRBJ2-7, so the J call may be wrong. The length of the CDR3 is 14 residues. Germline-derived CDR1 and CDR2 are SNHLY and FYNNEI. The CDR3, as DNA: TGTGCCAGCGACCCCACAGGGGTTTACAATGAGCAGTACTTC. Its translation is CASDPTGVYNEQYF.

In its sample, this clonotype was seen a few times. The V and J genes are TRBV20-1 and TRBJ2-5; D is perhaps TRBD1 (5 bases). The CDR3 totals 13 residues. V lost 4 bases to trimming and J lost 2 bases, with 11 bases between them. CDR1 and CDR2 (germline): DFQATT, SNEGSKA (reference sequence). The CDR3 region has the DNA TGCAGTGCTAATCTGGGGCAGCAAGAGACCCAGTACTTC. Translation gives CSANLGQQETQYF.

The rearrangement uses TRBV6-5 and TRBJ2-5; TRBD1 aligns across 8 bases. CDR1 and CDR2 (germline): MNHEY, SVGAGI. J was trimmed by 2 bases and V by 0 bases; bases with no gene match: 11. The CDR3 extends over 18 amino acids. The CDR3 loop reads CASSYSPPDREGQETQYF. Written as DNA, the CDR3 is TGTGCCAGCAGTTACTCCCCACCGGACAGGGAAGGTCAAGAGACCCAGTACTTC.

V is TRBV4-2 and J is TRBJ2-6, with D perhaps matching TRBD2 (7 bases). Germline V gives CDR1 LGHNA, CDR2 YNFKEQ. The V gene lost 0 bases and the J gene lost 0 bases, with 15 bases spanning the gap. The CDR3 spans 19 residues. The CDR3 loop is CASSQDYQGTNSGANVLTF. As DNA, the CDR3 is TGTGCCAGCAGCCAAGATTATCAGGGGACTAACTCTGGGGCCAACGTCCTGACTTTC.

This clonotype turned up a few times. V and J are TRBV4-1 and TRBJ1-4; possibly TRBD1 for D (6 bases). The germline CDR1 and CDR2 sequences are MGHRA and YSYEKL. The CDR3 loop spans 12 amino acids. Between the trimmed V and J ends, which lost 6 bases and 12 bases, there was a span of 14 bases. The CDR3 region has the DNA TGCGCCAGCAGACACGAAGGGGGTGAACTGTTTTTT. The encoded protein is CASRHEGGELFF.

This clonotype was detected a few times. The chain carries TRBV13 and TRBJ2-3; D is uncertain. The length of the CDR3 is 13 residues. Trimming shortened V by 5 bases and J by 2 bases, and 8 bases separated the two germline ends. CDR1 and CDR2 (germline): PRHDT, FYEKMQ (reference sequence). The CDR3 DNA follows: TGTGCCAGCAGCGCGCAGGACACAGATACGCAGTATTTT. It encodes CASSAQDTDTQYF.

The sample holds a few counts of this clonotype. V gene TRBV20-1 combines with J gene TRBJ2-7; D is possibly TRBD1 or TRBD2 (5 bases each). Trimming stripped 5 bases from V and 4 bases from J, with 24 bases between. Germline loops: CDR1 DFQATT, CDR2 SNEGSKA (reference sequence). There are 16 residues in the CDR3. CDR3 residues: CSARGRDGLRKYEQYF. CDR3 bases: TGCAGTGCTCGGGGACGGGATGGATTGAGGAAATACGAGCAGTACTTC.

The sample holds many counts of this clonotype. CDR3 DNA: TGCGCCAGCAGCCAAGATATCTCTGGGGCCAACGTCCTGACTTTC. This sequence encodes CASSQDISGANVLTF. This sequence joins TRBV4-1 and TRBJ2-6; no definite D call. This CDR3 is 15 amino acids long. Between the trimmed V and J ends, which lost 0 bases and 0 bases, there was a span of 3 bases. Germline V CDR1 and CDR2: MGHRA, YSYEKL.

This clonotype was observed a few times. This rearrangement joins TRBV28 to TRBJ2-7; maybe TRBD1 (6 bases). CDR1 is MDHEN, CDR2 SYDVKM, per germline. V was clipped by 3 bases and J by 0 bases, with 15 bases between them. The CDR3 extends over 16 amino acids. In DNA, the CDR3 is TGTGCCAGCAGTTTCCCTGATGGGGACAACTCCTACGAGCAGTACTTC. It codes for CASSFPDGDNSYEQYF.

This chain connects TRBV4-1 to TRBJ1-4; D ambiguous. The germline CDR1 and CDR2 sequences are MGHRA and YSYEKL. Trimming stripped 8 bases from V and 4 bases from J, with 2 bases between. CDR3 length equals 10 residues. This CDR3 is CASFNEKLFF. The CDR3 region has the DNA TGCGCCAGCTTTAATGAAAAACTGTTTTTT.

This chain uses TRBV7-2 with TRBJ2-5; weak D call: TRBD2 (5 bases). The V gene's germline CDR1 is SGHTA and CDR2 FQGNSA. The CDR3 loop spans 12 amino acids. Trimming pared 1 base from V and 12 bases from J, leaving 12 bases between. CDR3 coding DNA: TGTGCCAGCAGCTTAGTTTCGGAGGTGAAGTACTTC. Protein sequence: CASSLVSEVKYF.

The count of this clonotype is one. V gene TRBV7-2 combines with J gene TRBJ1-4; 8 bases fit TRBD1. With 5 bases clipped from V and 7 bases from J, the junction kept 9 bases outside the gene matches. Germline V CDR1 and CDR2: SGHTA, FQGNSA. This CDR3 spans 15 amino acids. The CDR3 region is CASSQDRGWSEKLFF. CDR3 in DNA: TGTGCCAGCAGCCAAGACAGGGGATGGAGTGAAAAACTGTTTTTT.

The CDR3 DNA reads as TGTGCCAGCAGCCCCCGGGACAGGTCCTTGGGGAACACTGAAGCTTTCTTT. It specifies CASSPRDRSLGNTEAFF. This chain links TRBV4-2 with TRBJ1-1; 8 bases align to TRBD1. The CDR3 loop spans 17 amino acids. The J segment lost 1 base and the V segment lost 4 bases, leaving 11 bases of the junction unmatched. Germline CDR1 reads LGHNA; CDR2 reads YNFKEQ.

The genes are TRBV5-1 and TRBJ2-5; D is possibly TRBD1 (5 bases). Trimming took off 0 bases at V and 1 base at J, with 13 bases between the two ends. CDR3 length equals 16 residues. From germline, CDR1 is SGHRS and CDR2 YFSETQ. The CDR3 sequence is CASSLDPGRLQETQYF. In DNA, the CDR3 is TGCGCCAGCAGCTTGGACCCAGGGCGGCTCCAAGAGACCCAGTACTTC.